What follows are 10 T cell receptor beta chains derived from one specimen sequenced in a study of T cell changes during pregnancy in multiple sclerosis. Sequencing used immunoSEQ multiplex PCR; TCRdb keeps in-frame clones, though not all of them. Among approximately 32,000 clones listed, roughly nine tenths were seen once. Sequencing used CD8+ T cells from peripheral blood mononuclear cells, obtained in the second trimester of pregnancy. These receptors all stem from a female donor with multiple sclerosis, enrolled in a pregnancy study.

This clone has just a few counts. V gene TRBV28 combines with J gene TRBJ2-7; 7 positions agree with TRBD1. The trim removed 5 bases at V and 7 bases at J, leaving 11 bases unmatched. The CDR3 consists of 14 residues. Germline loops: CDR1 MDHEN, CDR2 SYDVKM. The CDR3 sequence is CASSGGQPSEEQYF. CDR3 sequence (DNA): TGTGCCAGCAGTGGGGGACAGCCGTCTGAAGAGCAGTACTTC.

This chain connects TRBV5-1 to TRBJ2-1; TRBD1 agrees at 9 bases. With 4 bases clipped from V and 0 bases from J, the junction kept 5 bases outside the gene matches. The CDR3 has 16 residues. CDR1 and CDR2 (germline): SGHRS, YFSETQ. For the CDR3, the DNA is TGCGCCAGCAGCGCAGACAGGGGGTTCTCCTACAATGAGCAGTTCTTC. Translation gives CASSADRGFSYNEQFF.

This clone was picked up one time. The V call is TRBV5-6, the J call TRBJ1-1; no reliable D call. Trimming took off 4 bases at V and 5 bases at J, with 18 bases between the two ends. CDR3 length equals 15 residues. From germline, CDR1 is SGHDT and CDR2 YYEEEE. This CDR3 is CASSGGVQRVTEAFF. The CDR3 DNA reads TGTGCCAGCAGCGGCGGGGTTCAGAGAGTAACTGAAGCTTTCTTT.

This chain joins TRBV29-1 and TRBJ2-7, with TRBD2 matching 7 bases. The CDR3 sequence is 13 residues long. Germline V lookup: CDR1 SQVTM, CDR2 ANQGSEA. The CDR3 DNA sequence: TGCTCCGTCGGGGGAGGGAGCTCCTACGAGCAGTACTTC. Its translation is CSVGGGSSYEQYF.

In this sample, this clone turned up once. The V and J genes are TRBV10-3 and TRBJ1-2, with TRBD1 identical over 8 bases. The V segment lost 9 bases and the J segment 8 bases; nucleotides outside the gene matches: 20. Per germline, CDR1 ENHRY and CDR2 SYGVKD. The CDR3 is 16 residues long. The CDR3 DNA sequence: TGTGCCATTTGCCCCCTTTCGGAGACAGGGGAGGGCGGCTACACCTTC. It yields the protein CAICPLSETGEGGYTF.

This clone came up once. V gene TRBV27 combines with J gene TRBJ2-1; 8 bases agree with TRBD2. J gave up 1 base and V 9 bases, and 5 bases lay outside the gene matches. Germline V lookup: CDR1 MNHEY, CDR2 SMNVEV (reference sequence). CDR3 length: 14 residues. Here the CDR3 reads CASGRGGSYNEQFF. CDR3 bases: TGTGCCAGTGGACGCGGGGGGTCCTACAATGAGCAGTTCTTC.

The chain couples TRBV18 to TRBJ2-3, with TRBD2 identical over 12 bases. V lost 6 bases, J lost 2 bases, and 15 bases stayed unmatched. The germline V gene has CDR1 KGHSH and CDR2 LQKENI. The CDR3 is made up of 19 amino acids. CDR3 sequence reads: CASSQAWTSGIRYTDTQYF. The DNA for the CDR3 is TGTGCCAGCTCCCAGGCGTGGACTAGCGGGATTCGTTACACAGATACGCAGTATTTT.

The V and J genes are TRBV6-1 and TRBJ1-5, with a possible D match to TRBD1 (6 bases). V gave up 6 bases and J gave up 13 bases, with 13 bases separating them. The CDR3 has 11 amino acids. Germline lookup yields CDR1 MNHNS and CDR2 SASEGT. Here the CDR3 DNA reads TGTGCCAGCAGCTCCAACAGGGTACAGCATTTT. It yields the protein CASSSNRVQHF.

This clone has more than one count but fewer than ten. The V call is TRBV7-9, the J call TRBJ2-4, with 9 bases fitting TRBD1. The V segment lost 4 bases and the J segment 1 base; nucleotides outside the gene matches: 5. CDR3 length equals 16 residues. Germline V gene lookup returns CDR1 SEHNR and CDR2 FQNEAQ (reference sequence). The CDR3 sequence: CASSSTGTGAKNIQYF. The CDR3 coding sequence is TGTGCCAGCAGCTCCACCGGGACAGGGGCCAAAAACATTCAGTACTTC.

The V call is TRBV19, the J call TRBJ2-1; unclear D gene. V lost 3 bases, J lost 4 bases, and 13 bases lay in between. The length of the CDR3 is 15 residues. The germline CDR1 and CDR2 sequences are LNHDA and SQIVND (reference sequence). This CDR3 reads CASSIYGGSYNEQFF. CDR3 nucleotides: TGTGCCAGTAGTATCTACGGCGGTTCTTACAATGAGCAGTTCTTC.